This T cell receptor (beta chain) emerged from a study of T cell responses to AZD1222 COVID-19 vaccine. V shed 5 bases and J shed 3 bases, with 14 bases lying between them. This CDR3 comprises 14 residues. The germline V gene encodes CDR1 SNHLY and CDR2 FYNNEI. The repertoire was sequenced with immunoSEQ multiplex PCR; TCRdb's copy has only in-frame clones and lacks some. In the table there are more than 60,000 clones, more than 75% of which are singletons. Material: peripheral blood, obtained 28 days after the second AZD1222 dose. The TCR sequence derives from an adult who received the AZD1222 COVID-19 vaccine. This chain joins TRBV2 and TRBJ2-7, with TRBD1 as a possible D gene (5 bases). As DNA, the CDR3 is TGTGCCAGCAGTTCAATGGACACGGTCTACGAGCAGTACTTC. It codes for CASSSMDTVYEQYF.